These 20 T cell receptor beta chains share one sample of origin, sequenced in a study of CD8 T cells in ankylosing spondylitis. Points from the study as a whole: Seemingly characteristic of ankylosing spondylitis blood was a TCR beta motif consisting of fewer than 10 highly homologous variants.

TCRdb re-analysed the 5' RACE reads in MiXCR, keeping a single row per CDR3 protein. The sample contains about 340,000 distinct CDR3 sequences, roughly 8% of which appear only once. Their specific antigens are unknown. Sequencing used blood, either unsorted or a sorted T cell fraction (not recorded which). Source of these receptors: a male donor with ankylosing spondylitis.

The V and J genes are TRBV7-9 and TRBJ1-2; D gene ambiguous. Germline CDR1 reads SEHNR; CDR2 reads FQNEAQ (reference sequence). This CDR3 is 14 amino acids long. V shed 3 bases and J shed 6 bases, with 14 bases lying between them. CDR3 protein: CASSLDLRADGYTF. In DNA, the CDR3 is TGTGCCAGCAGCTTGGACTTGAGAGCGGATGGCTACACCTTC.

The chain joins TRBV5-1 to TRBJ1-2, with unresolved D. Looked up from germline, CDR1 is SGHRS and CDR2 is YFSETQ. Between the trimmed V and J ends, which lost 0 bases and 0 bases, there was a span of 12 bases. This CDR3 region has 16 residues. CDR3 bases: TGCGCCAGCAGCTTGGCCATCAGAGCGCCTAACTATGGCTACACCTTC. Translating it yields CASSLAIRAPNYGYTF.

This chain joins TRBV6-2 or TRBV6-3 and TRBJ2-1; 14 positions match TRBD2. V lost 6 bases, J lost 7 bases, and 8 bases stayed unmatched. The length of the CDR3 is 16 residues. Looked up from germline, CDR1 is MNHEY and CDR2 is SVGEGT. The CDR3: CASRGGLAGDRNEQFF. CDR3 nucleotide sequence: TGTGCCAGCAGAGGGGGACTAGCGGGAGATAGAAATGAGCAGTTCTTC.

This clonotype was observed at least ten times. The rearrangement joins TRBV20-1 to TRBJ2-1, with 9 positions matching TRBD2. V dropped 6 bases and J dropped 5; count of bases not matched to a gene: 5. Germline values: CDR1 DFQATT, CDR2 SNEGSKA (reference sequence). The CDR3 contains 13 residues. The CDR3, as DNA: TGCAGTGCGACTAGCGGAGCCAACAATGAGCAGTTCTTC. It translates to CSATSGANNEQFF.

At least ten counts were recorded for this clonotype. This chain links TRBV7-2 with TRBJ1-5, with D tentatively TRBD1 (6 bases). The CDR3 is 14 residues long. V lost 5 bases to trimming and J lost 8 bases, with 16 bases between them. From germline, CDR1 is SGHTA and CDR2 FQGNSA. CDR3 sequence: CASSEDSGVEPQHF. For the CDR3, the DNA is TGTGCCAGCAGCGAGGACAGTGGGGTAGAGCCCCAGCATTTT.

This clonotype has only a few counts. V usage is TRBV6-5 and J usage is TRBJ2-7; D uncertain. Trimming took 5 bases from V and 6 from J, leaving 11 bases between them. The CDR3 sequence is 12 residues long. Germline V gene lookup returns CDR1 MNHEY and CDR2 SVGAGI. CDR3 nucleotide sequence: TGTGCCAGCAGTCCCACCCCGGGCGAGCAGTACTTC. Residues: CASSPTPGEQYF.

A few counts support this clonotype. This chain uses TRBV29-1 with TRBJ2-3; 11 nucleotides match TRBD2. CDR1 is SQVTM, CDR2 ANQGSEA, per germline. J was trimmed by 4 bases and V by 7 bases; bases with no gene match: 7. The CDR3 runs 14 residues. Here the CDR3 reads CSATSGSGADTQYF. For the CDR3, the DNA is TGCAGCGCTACTAGCGGGAGCGGGGCAGATACGCAGTATTTT.

The V call is TRBV9, the J call TRBJ2-2, with TRBD1 matching over 9 bases. Germline CDR1 is SGDLS and CDR2 is YYNGEE. The CDR3 has 16 amino acids. With V trimmed by 4 bases and J by 5 bases, 9 bases remained unmatched. The CDR3 nucleotides are TGTGCCAGCAGCCCCTTCGGGGACAGGGTAACCGGGGAGCTGTTTTTT. This translates into CASSPFGDRVTGELFF.

In its sample, this clonotype was seen a few times. The chain recombines TRBV12-5 with TRBJ1-5; D might be TRBD1 (5 bases). The CDR3 is made up of 15 amino acids. Per germline, CDR1 LGHNT and CDR2 FRNRAP. Trimming took 1 base from V and 4 from J, leaving 11 bases between them. In DNA form, the CDR3 reads TGTGCTAGTGGTTTGGACGCCAGGGTTAATCAGCCCCAGCATTTT. The encoded protein is CASGLDARVNQPQHF.

The chain carries TRBV5-1 and TRBJ2-1, with D tentatively TRBD2 (5 bases). The CDR3 is 13 amino acids. V lost 4 bases, J lost 9 bases, and 14 bases lay in between. The germline CDR1 and CDR2 sequences are SGHRS and YFSETQ. The chain's CDR3 is CASSERETGEQFF. The DNA of the CDR3 is TGCGCCAGCAGCGAGAGGGAGACGGGTGAGCAGTTCTTC.

This clonotype was detected only a few times. The chain couples TRBV6-2 or TRBV6-3 to TRBJ2-7, with unresolved D. Germline CDR1 and CDR2: MNHEY and SVGEGT. Trimming took off 2 bases at V and 1 base at J, with 3 bases between the two ends. The CDR3 spans 12 residues. Here the CDR3 DNA reads TGTGCCAGCAGTTACCCTTCCTACGAGCAGTACTTC. Its protein is CASSYPSYEQYF.

This clonotype was counted at least ten times. The chain is built from TRBV29-1 and TRBJ2-1; a possible D gene is TRBD2 (5 bases). Germline V gene lookup returns CDR1 SQVTM and CDR2 ANQGSEA. V dropped 7 bases and J dropped 0 bases, with 13 bases sitting between them. This CDR3 contains 14 residues. The CDR3 DNA follows: TGCAGCGGGGCGGTGGGGAGCTCCTACAATGAGCAGTTCTTC. Translated, it gives CSGAVGSSYNEQFF.

The chain uses TRBV5-1 and TRBJ2-3, with D possibly being TRBD1 (6 bases). Trimming left V 5 bases short and J 2 bases short, with 15 bases between. Germline-derived CDR1 and CDR2 are SGHRS and YFSETQ. This CDR3 has 15 amino acids. The CDR3: CASRNNRVLTDTQYF. CDR3 nucleotides: TGCGCCAGCAGAAACAACAGGGTACTCACAGATACGCAGTATTTT.

This clonotype was detected a few times. The chain combines TRBV5-6 with TRBJ1-5, with D tentatively TRBD1 (6 bases). The germline CDR1 and CDR2 sequences are SGHDT and YYEEEE. This CDR3 spans 15 amino acids. The germline V and J ends were trimmed by 4 bases and 6 bases, with 17 bases remaining between them. CDR3 residues: CASSLLGGRGQPQHF. Written as DNA, the CDR3 is TGTGCCAGCAGCCTGCTCGGGGGGCGAGGTCAGCCCCAGCATTTT. Looking up the rest from reference TRBV5-6 and TRBJ1-5 gives the full variable domain: DAGVTQSPTHLIKTRGQQVTLRCSPKSGHDTVSWYQQALGQGPQFIFQYYEEEERQRGNFPDRFSGHQFPNYSSELNVNALLLGDSALYLCASSLLGGRGQPQHFGDGTRLSIL.

The rearrangement joins TRBV20-1 to TRBJ2-4; 7 bases fit TRBD1. The CDR3 contains 14 residues. In germline, CDR1 is DFQATT, CDR2 SNEGSKA (reference sequence). V lost 5 bases to trimming and J lost 3 bases; unmatched junction nucleotides: 7. The CDR3 is CSARRTGFKNIQYF. The DNA of the CDR3 is TGCAGTGCTCGCCGGACAGGCTTCAAAAACATTCAGTACTTC.

The gene calls are TRBV7-9 and TRBJ2-7; possible D gene TRBD2, 6 bases. Germline V gives CDR1 SEHNR, CDR2 FQNEAQ (reference sequence). This CDR3 has 15 amino acids. V was clipped by 4 bases and J by 2 bases, with 15 bases between them. The CDR3 sequence: CASSYIARGTYEQYF. The CDR3 DNA reads as TGTGCCAGCAGCTATATAGCGCGGGGAACCTACGAGCAGTACTTC.

In its sample, this clonotype was seen many times. The gene calls are TRBV29-1 and TRBJ1-2; 7 nucleotides match TRBD1. The CDR3 has 11 amino acids. Germline CDR1 is SQVTM and CDR2 is ANQGSEA. V lost 4 bases, J lost 8 bases, and 4 bases stayed unmatched. The chain's CDR3 is CSVGDRVGYTF. The CDR3 DNA is TGCAGCGTTGGTGACAGGGTGGGCTACACCTTC. Full variable domain (missing parts from reference TRBV29-1 and TRBJ1-2): SAVISQKPSRDICQRGTSLTIQCQVDSQVTMMFWYRQQPGQSLTLIATANQGSEATYESGFVIDKFPISRPNLTFSTLTVSNMSPEDSSIYLCSVGDRVGYTFGSGTRLTVV.

This rearrangement joins TRBV27 to TRBJ1-1, with TRBD1 matching over 11 bases. The CDR3 is made up of 15 amino acids. The ends lost 5 bases at V and 2 bases at J; junction bases unmatched: 4. Looked up from germline, CDR1 is MNHEY and CDR2 is SMNVEV (reference sequence). The CDR3 is CASSQDRGLNTEAFF. The CDR3 bases are TGTGCCAGCAGTCAGGACAGGGGGCTAAACACTGAAGCTTTCTTT.

In its sample, this clonotype was seen many times. DNA of the CDR3: TGTGCCAGCAGCCCGCGGACCGGGACAGGGCGTCCCGGGGAGCTGTTTTTT. This codes for CASSPRTGTGRPGELFF. V gene TRBV7-9 combines with J gene TRBJ2-2; TRBD1 aligns across 9 bases. This CDR3 has 17 residues. Germline loops: CDR1 SEHNR, CDR2 FQNEAQ (reference sequence). V lost 5 bases to trimming and J lost 6 bases; unmatched junction nucleotides: 13.

The J gene is TRBJ2-7, the V gene TRBV12-3 or TRBV12-4; 12 nucleotides line up with TRBD2. This CDR3 has 15 residues. Trimming took 5 bases from V and 3 from J; bases not matched to a gene: 5. The CDR3 protein is CASSQPTSGSYEQYF. The CDR3 DNA sequence: TGTGCCAGCAGTCAGCCGACTAGCGGGAGCTACGAGCAGTACTTC.